This T cell receptor (beta chain) was sequenced for a study of cytotoxic CD8 clonotypes in ibrutinib-treated CLL. Study in general: Partial responses totalled approximately 25 and complete responses 2; after median approximately 64 months, roughly 14 remained remitted and approximately 12 progressed.

The planned depth of sequencing spanned 1 in 200,000 to 1 in 1 million T cells. TCRdb's copy holds only in-frame clones and misses some; the assay was immunoSEQ multiplex PCR. Seen here are under 150,000 clones, approximately 89% observed once, and the top ten hold under 14%. Study conclusions and caveats: Under therapy, public clonotypes either contracted or stayed stable, and they were uncommon.

As regards this clone: Antigen unknown.

The trim removed 6 bases at V and 4 bases at J, leaving 9 bases unmatched. CDR1 is MNHEY, CDR2 SVGAGI, per germline. The CDR3 loop spans 15 amino acids. This receptor was taken from a human donor with chronic lymphocytic leukemia. The input for sequencing was PBMCs, taken after 12 months of ibrutinib treatment. The genes are TRBV6-5 and TRBJ2-1; 7 nucleotides agree with TRBD2. The CDR3 DNA follows: TGTGCCAGCAGGCCTTACCTAGCGGTTTACAATGAGCAGTTCTTC. This sequence encodes CASRPYLAVYNEQFF.